This T cell receptor (beta chain) stems from a study of T cells after posttransplantation cyclophosphamide. This table comes from immunoSEQ multiplex PCR, and its TCRdb copy is limited to in-frame clones, with some not included. This sample comprises approximately 12,000 clones, none seen once only. Study conclusions and caveats: Skin or GI-infiltrating T cells shared few TRB sequences with blood. After PTCy, TRB diversity resembled that of CNI/methotrexate controls. Donor CD8+ memory clones often dominated recipient blood repertoires at later times.

A marrow graft followed busulfan-fludarabine conditioning, with cyclophosphamide on days +3 and +4. This clone was found many times. The antigen remains unidentified. Germline CDR1 is SGHNT and CDR2 is YYREEE (reference sequence). Unmatched junction bases numbered 8, after V lost 5 bases and J lost 1 base. The CDR3 spans 17 residues. The origin of this receptor is a female patient aged 40-50 years who received an allogeneic stem cell transplant from a related donor, was CMV-positive, and had acute GVHD only. The graft donor may have given rise to some T cells. The chain is built from TRBV5-4 and TRBJ2-3, with TRBD2 matching 12 bases. The starting material was PBMCs, obtained after allogeneic stem cell transplant with posttransplant cyclophosphamide. CDR3 nucleotide sequence: TGTGCCAGCAGTTCTAGCGGGGGGGGCTCTGGCACAGATACGCAGTATTTT. Its translation: CASSSSGGGSGTDTQYF.